Shown below are 23 T cell receptor beta chains from a single sample sequenced in a study of T cell repertoires in ileal Crohn's disease. Here immunoSEQ multiplex PCR was the method, and the copy in TCRdb shows in-frame clones only, minus some. Found here are 25,000 to 30,000 clones, around 77% of them singletons; the top ten hold around a fifth. Source material: ileal tissue. The receptors here all came from an adult with Crohn's disease.

This clone occurred once. The J gene is TRBJ1-3, the V gene TRBV30, with D possibly being TRBD1 (5 bases). Per germline, CDR1 GTSNPN and CDR2 SVGIG (reference sequence). The CDR3 is 14 amino acids. V was trimmed by 4 bases and J by 0 bases, leaving 10 bases between them. CDR3 sequence: CAWKTGASGNTIYF. CDR3 bases: TGTGCCTGGAAAACAGGAGCCTCTGGAAACACCATATATTTT.

The chain joins TRBV19 to TRBJ1-1; D not resolved. CDR3 length: 13 amino acids. The V and J ends lost 4 bases and 1 base respectively, with 7 bases between them. The germline CDR1 and CDR2 sequences are LNHDA and SQIVND (reference sequence). The DNA of the CDR3 is TGTGCCAGTAGTAGCCGTAGGAACACTGAAGCTTTCTTT. The encoded protein is CASSSRRNTEAFF.

This chain uses TRBV5-4 with TRBJ2-2; D is possibly TRBD1 (6 bases). V gave up 3 bases and J gave up 6 bases, with 9 bases separating them. Germline loops: CDR1 SGHNT, CDR2 YYREEE (reference sequence). The CDR3 extends over 13 amino acids. The CDR3 bases are TGTGCCAGCAGCTCCTGGACAGCCGGGGAGCTGTTTTTT. This gives the protein CASSSWTAGELFF.

This chain uses TRBV5-6 with TRBJ2-7; 9 nucleotides agree with TRBD2. The CDR3 totals 14 residues. The junction had 4 bases not matched to a gene; V was cut back by 2 bases and J by 4 bases. From germline, CDR1 is SGHDT and CDR2 YYEEEE. The CDR3: CASSFLSGSYEQYF. In DNA form, the CDR3 reads TGTGCCAGCAGCTTCCTTAGCGGGAGTTACGAGCAGTACTTC.

This chain connects TRBV27 to TRBJ2-6; D gene ambiguous. Germline V gives CDR1 MNHEY, CDR2 SMNVEV (reference sequence). V shed 6 bases and J shed 0 bases, with 9 bases lying between them. The CDR3 contains 15 residues. The CDR3 region has the DNA TGTGCCAGCAGCCCCCGGTGCTCTGGGGCCAACGTCCTGACTTTC. This encodes CASSPRCSGANVLTF.

The gene calls are TRBV4-1 and TRBJ1-2, with TRBD1 matching 10 bases. Germline V gene data show CDR1 as MGHRA and CDR2 as YSYEKL. Trimming at V came to 4 bases and at J to 3 bases, leaving 5 bases not matched to a gene. The CDR3 runs 15 residues. In DNA form, the CDR3 reads TGCGCCAGCAGCCCCCGACAGGGGGCGGACTATGGCTACACCTTC. It specifies CASSPRQGADYGYTF.

J is TRBJ2-5 and V is TRBV7-2, with D uncertain. This CDR3 has 13 amino acids. V was trimmed by 5 bases and J by 3 bases, leaving 10 bases between them. The germline CDR1 and CDR2 sequences are SGHTA and FQGNSA. The CDR3 DNA follows: TGTGCCAGCAGCCGAGGCCAAAAAGAGACCCAGTACTTC. Translating it yields CASSRGQKETQYF.

The chain employs TRBV7-6 and TRBJ2-7; D might be TRBD2 (6 bases). This CDR3 has 15 residues. The V gene lost 1 base and the J gene lost 0 bases, with 10 bases spanning the gap. Germline values: CDR1 SGHVS, CDR2 FNYEAQ. The CDR3 spells CASSLEEGFSYEQYF. CDR3 DNA: TGTGCCAGCAGCTTAGAGGAGGGGTTCTCCTACGAGCAGTACTTC.

This clone occurred a few times. This rearrangement joins TRBV6-4 to TRBJ2-7; possible D gene TRBD1, 6 bases. The V and J ends lost 2 bases and 2 bases respectively, with 10 bases between them. Germline assignment: CDR1 MRHNA and CDR2 SNTAGT. The CDR3 extends over 14 amino acids. CDR3: CASSDPSGAYEQYF. The DNA of the CDR3 is TGTGCCAGCAGTGACCCATCAGGGGCCTACGAGCAGTACTTC.

CDR3 in DNA: TGTGCCAGCAGCTTAGGTACTAGCGGGAGCTACGAGCAGTACTTC. Translation: CASSLGTSGSYEQYF. The rearrangement uses TRBV7-6 and TRBJ2-7; 11 bases map to TRBD2. The V segment lost 1 base and the J segment 3 bases; nucleotides outside the gene matches: 2. The germline gives CDR1 SGHVS, CDR2 FNYEAQ. The CDR3 contains 15 residues.

This clone was counted between two and nine times. The V gene is TRBV6-5, the J gene TRBJ2-7; TRBD1 aligns across 9 bases. Germline loops: CDR1 MNHEY, CDR2 SVGAGI. With V trimmed by 7 bases and J by 11 bases, 9 bases remained unmatched. CDR3 length: 12 amino acids. For the CDR3, the DNA is TGTGCCAGCAAAGGACAGGGGCGTCGTGAGTACTTC. Encoded protein: CASKGQGRREYF.

There are a few counts of this clone. V and J are TRBV7-2 and TRBJ2-7; TRBD2 agrees at 12 bases. Germline CDR1 and CDR2: SGHTA and FQGNSA. Trimming removed 7 bases from V and 4 bases from J; junction bases left unmatched: 11. The CDR3 is 16 amino acids. The CDR3 loop reads CASIRSTSGSVYEQYF. For the CDR3, the DNA is TGTGCCAGCATTCGATCGACTAGCGGGAGTGTTTACGAGCAGTACTTC.

V is TRBV10-3 and J is TRBJ2-6; 7 bases line up with TRBD2. With V trimmed by 7 bases and J by 0 bases, 12 bases remained unmatched. Per germline, CDR1 ENHRY and CDR2 SYGVKD. The CDR3 covers 18 residues. The CDR3 loop is CAIKGAGGSGSGANVLTF. CDR3 nucleotide sequence: TGTGCCATCAAAGGGGCCGGGGGGTCTGGCTCTGGGGCCAACGTCCTGACTTTC.

The chain recombines TRBV5-1 with TRBJ2-1, with 7 bases matching TRBD1. Looked up from germline, CDR1 is SGHRS and CDR2 is YFSETQ. The V segment lost 0 bases and the J segment 9 bases; nucleotides outside the gene matches: 6. The CDR3 extends over 14 amino acids. The CDR3 DNA is TGCGCCAGCAGCTTGGGGACAGGTGCGGCTGAGCAGTTCTTC. Translation: CASSLGTGAAEQFF.

This chain links TRBV2 with TRBJ2-7, with TRBD2 matching 12 bases. This CDR3 is built from 16 residues. The V gene end was trimmed by 7 bases and the J gene end by 2 bases; junction bases not matched to a gene: 9. Per germline, CDR1 SNHLY and CDR2 FYNNEI. CDR3 amino acids: CASTALAGGPTYEQYF. The DNA for the CDR3 is TGTGCCAGCACTGCACTAGCGGGAGGCCCTACCTACGAGCAGTACTTC.

The chain carries TRBV27 and TRBJ1-2; D unclear. V dropped 2 bases and J dropped 1 base, with 14 bases sitting between them. The CDR3 consists of 16 residues. Germline assignment: CDR1 MNHEY and CDR2 SMNVEV (reference sequence). CDR3 amino acids: CASSLIWPGLNYGYTF. CDR3 coding DNA: TGTGCCAGCAGTTTAATTTGGCCAGGTCTTAACTATGGCTACACCTTC.

This chain connects TRBV9 to TRBJ2-7, with D perhaps matching TRBD1 (5 bases). From germline, CDR1 is SGDLS and CDR2 YYNGEE. The V and J ends lost 0 bases and 2 bases respectively, with 9 bases between them. The CDR3 is made up of 14 amino acids. As DNA, the CDR3 is TGTGCCAGCAGCGTAGATGACAGACCCTACGAGCAGTACTTC. Protein sequence: CASSVDDRPYEQYF.

The chain uses TRBV7-9 and TRBJ1-2; 7 nucleotides match TRBD1. Germline V gene data show CDR1 as SEHNR and CDR2 as FQNEAQ (reference sequence). CDR3 length equals 12 residues. The V segment lost 3 bases and the J segment 7 bases; nucleotides outside the gene matches: 2. The CDR3 loop reads CASSFGTAGYTF. The CDR3 DNA sequence: TGTGCCAGCAGCTTCGGGACAGCTGGCTACACCTTC.

This clone was counted a few times. The rearrangement links TRBV5-6 to TRBJ2-5, with 8 bases fitting TRBD1. CDR3 length: 13 amino acids. Germline CDR1 and CDR2: SGHDT and YYEEEE. The J segment lost 4 bases and the V segment lost 1 base, leaving 0 bases of the junction unmatched. This chain's CDR3 is CASSLTGGETQYF. Here the CDR3 DNA reads TGTGCCAGCAGCTTGACAGGGGGAGAGACCCAGTACTTC.

The J gene is TRBJ2-7, the V gene TRBV6-1; 8 bases line up with TRBD1. The germline V gene encodes CDR1 MNHNS and CDR2 SASEGT. V lost 6 bases, J lost 11 bases, and 9 bases stayed unmatched. This CDR3 comprises 12 residues. The chain's CDR3 is CASRTGQGGEYF. Here the CDR3 DNA reads TGTGCCAGCAGGACCGGACAGGGTGGAGAGTACTTC.

The chain recombines TRBV27 with TRBJ2-1; TRBD2 aligns across 10 bases. V gave up 6 bases and J gave up 4 bases; unmatched junction bases: 3. The CDR3 consists of 14 residues. Germline V CDR1 and CDR2: MNHEY, SMNVEV (reference sequence). The CDR3 nucleotides read TGTGCCAGCAGATCTAGCGGGAGATACAATGAGCAGTTCTTC. Translated, it gives CASRSSGRYNEQFF.

V and J are TRBV18 and TRBJ2-7; 7 bases align to TRBD1. The CDR3 length is 14 residues. Germline values: CDR1 KGHSH, CDR2 LQKENI. The trim removed 6 bases at V and 3 bases at J, leaving 8 bases unmatched. The CDR3 loop reads CASSLRTGNYEQYF. CDR3 nucleotides: TGTGCCAGCTCTCTTCGGACAGGAAACTACGAGCAGTACTTC.

The J gene is TRBJ2-1, the V gene TRBV7-9; TRBD1 matches 8 bases. J gave up 5 bases and V 1 base, and 4 bases lay outside the gene matches. Per the germline V gene, CDR1 is SEHNR and CDR2 is FQNEAQ (reference sequence). CDR3 length: 15 amino acids. The CDR3 nucleotides are TGTGCCAGCAGCTTAGGAAGACAGGGGAACAATGAGCAGTTCTTC. Its protein product is CASSLGRQGNNEQFF.